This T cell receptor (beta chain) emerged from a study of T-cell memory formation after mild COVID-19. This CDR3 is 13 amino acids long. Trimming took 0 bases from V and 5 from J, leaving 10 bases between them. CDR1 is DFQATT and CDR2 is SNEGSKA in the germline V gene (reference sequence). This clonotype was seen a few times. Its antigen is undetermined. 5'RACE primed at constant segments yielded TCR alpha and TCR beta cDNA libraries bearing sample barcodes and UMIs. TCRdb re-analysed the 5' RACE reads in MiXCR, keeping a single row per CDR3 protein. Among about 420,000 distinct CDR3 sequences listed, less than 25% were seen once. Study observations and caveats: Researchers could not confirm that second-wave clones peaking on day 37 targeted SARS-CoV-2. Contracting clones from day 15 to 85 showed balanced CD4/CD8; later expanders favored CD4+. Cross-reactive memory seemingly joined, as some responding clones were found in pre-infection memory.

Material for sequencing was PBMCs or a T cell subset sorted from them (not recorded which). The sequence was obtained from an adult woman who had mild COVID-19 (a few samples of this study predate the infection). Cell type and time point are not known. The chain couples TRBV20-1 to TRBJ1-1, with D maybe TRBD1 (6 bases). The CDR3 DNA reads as TGCAGTGCTAGAGATTTGGGGGCGACTGAAGCTTTCTTT. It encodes CSARDLGATEAFF.